The 26 T cell receptor beta chains given below trace back to one sample, sequenced in a study of fetal regulatory T cell absence and autoimmunity. Generated by immunoSEQ multiplex PCR, the TCRdb table keeps only in-frame clones and is missing some. Found here are about 46,000 clones, about 86% of them singletons; the top ten hold 0.41%. Source material: cord blood. These receptors were taken from a newborn boy with IPEX syndrome.

The rearrangement uses TRBV27 and TRBJ1-5; D not certain. The CDR3 totals 13 residues. Trimming cost V 10 bases and J 2 bases, with 12 bases left between them. CDR1 and CDR2 from the germline V gene are MNHEY and SMNVEV (reference sequence). This chain's CDR3 is CATRGDRNQPQHF. Here the CDR3 DNA reads TGTGCCACCCGAGGCGATCGCAATCAGCCCCAGCATTTT.

The chain combines TRBV19 with TRBJ1-1, with D perhaps matching TRBD1 (5 bases). Germline CDR1 is LNHDA and CDR2 is SQIVND (reference sequence). V was trimmed by 4 bases and J by 0 bases, leaving 9 bases between them. The length of the CDR3 is 14 residues. The CDR3 DNA reads TGTGCCAGTAGTAGAACAGGTATGAACACTGAAGCTTTCTTT. Translated, it gives CASSRTGMNTEAFF.

The chain is built from TRBV10-3 and TRBJ1-2; D is unclear. The CDR3 has 15 residues. The germline V and J ends were trimmed by 0 bases and 0 bases, with 8 bases remaining between them. Per germline, CDR1 ENHRY and CDR2 SYGVKD. The DNA for the CDR3 is TGTGCCATCAGTGAGTCCCAAGTGGCTAACTATGGCTACACCTTC. Protein product: CAISESQVANYGYTF.

The V and J genes are TRBV2 and TRBJ2-2; possibly TRBD2 for D (6 bases). The germline V gene has CDR1 SNHLY and CDR2 FYNNEI. Trimming removed 6 bases at V and 0 bases at J, with 14 bases between. The CDR3 is 16 residues long. The chain's CDR3 is CASSRMTRSNTGELFF. The CDR3 bases are TGTGCCAGCAGCCGTATGACTAGATCGAACACCGGGGAGCTGTTTTTT.

The table lists this clone with a count of one. The chain couples TRBV7-9 to TRBJ1-1, with a tentative D call TRBD1 (5 bases). CDR3 length: 17 amino acids. The germline V and J ends were trimmed by 5 bases and 0 bases, with 19 bases remaining between them. Germline CDR1 and CDR2: SEHNR and FQNEAQ (reference sequence). The CDR3 loop is CASSHRSPRQMNTEAFF. In nucleotides, the CDR3 is TGTGCCAGCAGCCATAGGTCCCCAAGACAGATGAACACTGAAGCTTTCTTT.

The rearrangement uses TRBV2 and TRBJ1-3; D gene ambiguous. CDR3 length: 14 amino acids. The V end was cut by 4 bases, the J end by 0 bases, with 7 bases between. Germline CDR1 is SNHLY and CDR2 is FYNNEI. In DNA, the CDR3 is TGTGCCAGCAGTGGACATGGCTCTGGAAACACCATATATTTT. Its translation: CASSGHGSGNTIYF.

The chain couples TRBV6-5 to TRBJ1-4, with D hard to call. The CDR3 has 14 amino acids. V gave up 6 bases and J gave up 7 bases, with 15 bases separating them. Germline CDR1 is MNHEY and CDR2 is SVGAGI. The CDR3 DNA is TGTGCCAGCAGCTTCGCCGAAGGTGGTGAAAAACTGTTTTTT. Translating gives CASSFAEGGEKLFF.

The sample holds a few counts of this clone. V gene TRBV2 combines with J gene TRBJ1-6; D not resolved. The length of the CDR3 is 14 residues. Germline V gives CDR1 SNHLY, CDR2 FYNNEI. V lost 3 bases, J lost 0 bases, and 3 bases lay in between. The CDR3 DNA sequence: TGTGCCAGCAGTGACAGCTCCTATAATTCACCCCTCCACTTT. This translates into CASSDSSYNSPLHF.

This rearrangement joins TRBV25-1 to TRBJ1-1; D perhaps matches TRBD1 (6 bases). Germline-derived CDR1 and CDR2 are MGHDK and SYGVNS. V shed 1 base and J shed 1 base, with 10 bases lying between them. The CDR3 consists of 15 residues. The CDR3 region has the DNA TGTGCCAGCAGTGAATCATTGACAGGGAACACTGAAGCTTTCTTT. As protein: CASSESLTGNTEAFF.

The chain carries TRBV2 and TRBJ2-1; D may correspond to TRBD1 or TRBD2 (5 bases each). Germline V gene data show CDR1 as SNHLY and CDR2 as FYNNEI. Deletions cut 0 bases from V and 8 bases from J, with 8 bases between. The CDR3 has 13 amino acids. In DNA, the CDR3 is TGTGCCAGCAGTGAAGCGCGAGGGGATGAGCAGTTCTTC. It yields the protein CASSEARGDEQFF.

The chain uses TRBV4-1 and TRBJ2-1; possible D gene TRBD2, 6 bases. The CDR3 has 15 amino acids. Germline V CDR1 and CDR2: MGHRA, YSYEKL. V lost 0 bases and J lost 7, with 13 bases in between. This chain's CDR3 is CASSQETGAWNEQFF. CDR3 DNA sequence: TGCGCCAGCAGCCAAGAAACGGGAGCATGGAATGAGCAGTTCTTC.

CDR3 nucleotide sequence: TGTGCCATCAGCGGGACAGGGGGTCCCAATGAGCAGTTCTTC. Protein product: CAISGTGGPNEQFF. The V gene is TRBV10-3, the J gene TRBJ2-1, with 11 bases matching TRBD1. Germline CDR1 is ENHRY and CDR2 is SYGVKD. V was clipped by 6 bases and J by 6 bases; unmatched bases: 4. CDR3 length equals 14 residues.

This clone turned up a few times. V usage is TRBV5-1 and J usage is TRBJ1-5, with D maybe TRBD1 (5 bases). V dropped 5 bases and J dropped 1 base, with 10 bases sitting between them. The length of the CDR3 is 14 residues. Germline V gives CDR1 SGHRS, CDR2 YFSETQ. The CDR3 DNA follows: TGCGCCAGCAGTTCCGACAGAAGCAATCAGCCCCAGCATTTT. Encoded protein: CASSSDRSNQPQHF. Full variable domain (rest looked up from reference TRBV5-1 and TRBJ1-5): KAGVTQTPRYLIKTRGQQVTLSCSPISGHRSVSWYQQTPGQGLQFLFEYFSETQRNKGNFPGRFSGRQFSNSRSEMNVSTLELGDSALYLCASSSDRSNQPQHFGDGTRLSIL.

This rearrangement joins TRBV27 to TRBJ1-4; D gene uncertain. This CDR3 has 13 amino acids. The V end was cut by 2 bases, the J end by 5 bases, with 6 bases between. From germline, CDR1 is MNHEY and CDR2 SMNVEV (reference sequence). CDR3 amino acids: CASSLGGNEKLFF. CDR3 bases: TGTGCCAGCAGTTTAGGAGGGAATGAAAAACTGTTTTTT.

This chain links TRBV5-4 with TRBJ1-1; D not resolved. In germline, CDR1 is SGHNT, CDR2 YYREEE (reference sequence). V gave up 2 bases and J gave up 1 base, with 6 bases separating them. This CDR3 has 13 residues. The CDR3 loop reads CASSFYKNTEAFF. DNA for the CDR3: TGTGCCAGCAGCTTTTACAAGAACACTGAAGCTTTCTTT.

The chain recombines TRBV6-4 with TRBJ1-1, with a possible D match to TRBD1 (5 bases). Germline V CDR1 and CDR2: MRHNA, SNTAGT. V lost 2 bases and J 3 bases, leaving 13 bases between the germline ends. The CDR3 consists of 15 residues. CDR3 region: CASSDPGGEDTEAFF. DNA for the CDR3: TGTGCCAGCAGTGACCCGGGGGGGGAGGACACTGAAGCTTTCTTT.

The chain employs TRBV6-1 and TRBJ2-2, with D possibly matching TRBD1 (5 bases). Germline assignment: CDR1 MNHNS and CDR2 SASEGT. The CDR3 spans 11 residues. V was cut by 5 bases and J by 7 bases, with 5 bases left in between. The CDR3 loop reads CASSRGGELFF. The CDR3 coding sequence is TGTGCCAGCAGTAGGGGCGGGGAGCTGTTTTTT.

The chain joins TRBV29-1 to TRBJ2-1; 11 bases match TRBD2. Germline lookup yields CDR1 SQVTM and CDR2 ANQGSEA. With 6 bases clipped from V and 7 bases from J, the junction kept 20 bases outside the gene matches. This CDR3 spans 18 amino acids. The CDR3 region has the DNA TGCAGCGTGTTGGGCATCTATACTCTAGCGGGGGGTTCGAATGAGCAGTTCTTC. Encoded protein: CSVLGIYTLAGGSNEQFF.

This chain connects TRBV7-8 to TRBJ2-5; D remains unclear. V dropped 1 base and J dropped 5 bases, with 11 bases sitting between them. Germline assignment: CDR1 SGHVS and CDR2 FQNEAQ. This CDR3 has 14 amino acids. This CDR3 reads CASSLGVVAETQYF. The CDR3 bases are TGTGCCAGCAGCTTAGGGGTGGTCGCGGAGACCCAGTACTTC.

The genes are TRBV30 and TRBJ1-1; 9 nucleotides match TRBD1. V trimming: 5 bases; J trimming: 2 bases; junction bases outside the gene matches: 9. Germline V gives CDR1 GTSNPN, CDR2 SVGIG (reference sequence). CDR3 length: 15 residues. For the CDR3, the DNA is TGTGCCTGGTACAGGGGGCTAAATTATAACACTGAAGCTTTCTTT. Residues: CAWYRGLNYNTEAFF.

This clone has only a few counts. The V gene is TRBV19, the J gene TRBJ1-1; possible D gene TRBD1, 6 bases. The CDR3 is 13 residues long. V gave up 7 bases and J gave up 11 bases, with 20 bases separating them. Germline V gene lookup returns CDR1 LNHDA and CDR2 SQIVND (reference sequence). The CDR3 spells CASTNPSGDMAFF. The CDR3 bases are TGTGCCAGTACCAACCCCTCAGGGGACATGGCTTTCTTT. The variable domain in full, completed from reference TRBV19 and TRBJ1-1, reads DGGITQSPKYLFRKEGQNVTLSCEQNLNHDAMYWYRQDPGQGLRLIYYSQIVNDFQKGDIAEGYSVSREKKESFPLTVTSAQKNPTAFYLCASTNPSGDMAFFGQGTRLTVV.

The V gene is TRBV4-3, the J gene TRBJ2-7; tentatively, D is TRBD1 (5 bases). This CDR3 has 13 amino acids. Germline V CDR1 and CDR2: LGHNA, YSLEER. Trimming shortened V by 0 bases and J by 4 bases, and 7 bases separated the two germline ends. The CDR3 spells CASSQDQGYEQYF. CDR3 nucleotides: TGCGCCAGCAGCCAAGATCAGGGATACGAGCAGTACTTC.

The chain joins TRBV4-1 to TRBJ2-7, with 8 bases matching TRBD2. The length of the CDR3 is 14 residues. The V segment lost 4 bases and the J segment 4 bases; nucleotides outside the gene matches: 6. Germline V gene sequence: CDR1 MGHRA, CDR2 YSYEKL. Here the CDR3 DNA reads TGCGCCAGCAGCCTGGCTAGCGGGTTGTACGAGCAGTACTTC. Translation: CASSLASGLYEQYF.

The chain employs TRBV14 and TRBJ1-2, with TRBD1 matching 8 bases. The CDR3 covers 15 residues. Per germline, CDR1 SGHDN and CDR2 FVKESK. Trimming took 4 bases from V and 2 from J; bases not matched to a gene: 6. The DNA for the CDR3 is TGTGCCAGCAGCCCGCGGACAGGGCCAAACTATGGCTACACCTTC. This sequence encodes CASSPRTGPNYGYTF.

This clone has a handful of counts. The genes are TRBV27 and TRBJ2-7, with 9 bases that match TRBD1. Germline CDR1 is MNHEY and CDR2 is SMNVEV (reference sequence). The CDR3 has 14 amino acids. V lost 4 bases, J lost 4 bases, and 5 bases stayed unmatched. DNA of the CDR3: TGTGCCAGCAGTTCGGGACAGGGTCGGTACGAGCAGTACTTC. Translation: CASSSGQGRYEQYF.

This chain joins TRBV7-9 and TRBJ2-7; D might be TRBD2 (7 bases). The length of the CDR3 is 17 residues. Germline V gene sequence: CDR1 SEHNR, CDR2 FQNEAQ (reference sequence). Trimming took 4 bases from V and 2 from J, leaving 21 bases between them. The CDR3, as DNA: TGTGCCAGCAGCTCTCCCCTCAGTAGGGGGAGGGCCTACGAGCAGTACTTC. Translating gives CASSSPLSRGRAYEQYF.